Following are 6 T cell receptor beta chains from one sample sequenced in a study of T-cell reconstitution after alpha-beta-depleted transplantation in children. Using unique molecular identifiers, the investigators prepared the TCRbeta library. TCRdb reprocessed the PCR reads with MiXCR, giving one entry per CDR3 protein. The sample carries fewer than 400,000 distinct CDR3 sequences, around 25% recorded once. The starting material was PBMCs, mostly from graft donor cells, obtained 180 days after TCRalphabeta/CD19-depleted stem cell transplant. Receptors originate from a male patient between 10 and 17 years old who had a stem cell transplant for acute lymphoblastic leukemia, so the T cells may come from the graft donor.

This clonotype was seen more than once but under ten times. This rearrangement joins TRBV29-1 to TRBJ2-2; D is ambiguous. Trimming pared 2 bases from V and 0 bases from J, leaving 4 bases between. CDR3 length equals 13 residues. In germline, CDR1 is SQVTM, CDR2 ANQGSEA. This CDR3 reads CSVEWPNTGELFF. The CDR3 DNA sequence: TGCAGCGTTGAATGGCCGAACACCGGGGAGCTGTTTTTT.

V gene TRBV29-1 combines with J gene TRBJ2-6; no clear D. The V end was cut by 4 bases, the J end by 2 bases, with 12 bases between. CDR1 SQVTM and CDR2 ANQGSEA come from the germline V gene. The CDR3 runs to 15 residues. The CDR3, as DNA: TGCAGCGTTGCATTATGGGCGCCTGGGGCCAACGTCCTGACTTTC. Its translation is CSVALWAPGANVLTF.

This chain joins TRBV20-1 and TRBJ2-3; perhaps TRBD1 as D (5 bases). The length of the CDR3 is 13 residues. V was clipped by 5 bases and J by 2 bases, with 11 bases between them. The germline CDR1 and CDR2 sequences are DFQATT and SNEGSKA (reference sequence). The CDR3 protein is CSAQGPDTDTQYF. CDR3 DNA: TGCAGTGCTCAGGGTCCCGACACAGATACGCAGTATTTT.

The table lists this clonotype with a few counts. The chain combines TRBV3-1 with TRBJ2-7, with 11 bases fitting TRBD2. Germline CDR1 and CDR2: LGHDT and YNNKEL (reference sequence). J was trimmed by 4 bases and V by 1 base; bases with no gene match: 6. The CDR3 covers 16 residues. CDR3 sequence (DNA): TGTGCCAGCAGCCAAGCGCCCGGGACTAGCGGTTACGAGCAGTACTTC. It encodes CASSQAPGTSGYEQYF.

The chain employs TRBV18 and TRBJ2-7, with 9 bases lining up with TRBD2. The germline gives CDR1 KGHSH, CDR2 LQKENI. The V and J ends lost 2 bases and 1 base, in that order; junction bases with no gene match: 3. The CDR3 sequence is 15 residues long. The CDR3 region is CASSPTSGPSYEQYF. The CDR3 region has the DNA TGTGCCAGCTCACCAACTAGCGGGCCGTCCTACGAGCAGTACTTC. The full variable domain, completed using reference TRBV18 and TRBJ2-7, is NAGVMQNPRHLVRRRGQEARLRCSPMKGHSHVYWYRQLPEEGLKFMVYLQKENIIDESGMPKERFSAEFPKEGPSILRIQQVVRGDSAAYFCASSPTSGPSYEQYFGPGTRLTVT.

This clonotype has a handful of counts. V usage is TRBV7-9 and J usage is TRBJ2-5; D tentatively fits TRBD1 or TRBD2 (6 bases each). Germline V gene sequence: CDR1 SEHNR, CDR2 FQNEAQ (reference sequence). The CDR3 extends over 15 amino acids. V lost 1 base and J lost 4, with 13 bases in between. DNA of the CDR3: TGTGCCAGCAGCTTAGTACAACAGGGAGGAGAGACCCAGTACTTC. Translation gives CASSLVQQGGETQYF.